These 30 T cell receptor beta chains were all obtained from the same sample, sequenced in a study of blood T cell repertoires in COVID-19. The method was immunoSEQ multiplex PCR; TCRdb's version includes in-frame clones alone and lacks a portion of them. The sample carries roughly 170,000 clones, roughly 85% recorded once. Sequencing was done on a sample of PBMCs or T cells enriched from blood (not recorded which). These receptors were taken from a man aged 55 to 69 who had recovered from COVID-19.

This clone was observed a few times. V is TRBV5-1 and J is TRBJ2-3, with TRBD2 matching over 11 bases. This CDR3 is built from 17 residues. Unmatched junction bases numbered 7, after V lost 2 bases and J lost 2 bases. Germline V gene sequence: CDR1 SGHRS, CDR2 YFSETQ. The CDR3 DNA reads TGCGCCAGCAGCTTCTCACTAGCGGGGGACTCCACAGATACGCAGTATTTT. This translates into CASSFSLAGDSTDTQYF.

This clone was seen a handful of times. The chain carries TRBV3-1 (or the pseudogene TRBV3-2) and TRBJ1-6; no definite D call. The CDR3 length is 15 residues. From germline, CDR1 is LGHDT and CDR2 YNNKEL (reference sequence). Trimming left V 3 bases short and J 7 bases short, with 13 bases between. This CDR3 is CASSQGRTGNSPLHF. DNA of the CDR3: TGTGCCAGCAGCCAGGGGAGGACCGGCAATTCACCCCTCCACTTT.

This chain joins TRBV7-9 and TRBJ2-2, with D perhaps TRBD1 (6 bases). Germline loops: CDR1 SEHNR, CDR2 FQNEAQ (reference sequence). The CDR3 runs 13 residues. V lost 9 bases and J lost 2, with 10 bases in between. The DNA for the CDR3 is TGTGCCAGACAGGGCCGAAACACCGGGGAGCTGTTTTTT. This encodes CARQGRNTGELFF.

For this clone: At one of its ends the junction is not consistent with the germline gene, which may arise from a read error. This sequence joins TRBV28 and TRBJ1-1, with D uncertain. In germline, CDR1 is MDHEN, CDR2 SYDVKM. This CDR3 comprises 12 residues. The CDR3 loop is CASNPPERQSSF. The CDR3 DNA follows: TGTGCCAGCAACCCCCCTGAGAGGCAGTCTTCCTTT.

The CDR3 is CASRKARGSNTGELFF. The CDR3 DNA sequence: TGTGCCAGCAGAAAAGCGAGAGGTTCGAACACCGGGGAGCTGTTTTTT. This chain connects TRBV27 to TRBJ2-2; D remains ambiguous. The CDR3 loop spans 16 amino acids. Trimming removed 6 bases at V and 0 bases at J, with 14 bases between. CDR1 and CDR2 from the germline V gene are MNHEY and SMNVEV (reference sequence).

The rearrangement joins TRBV2 to TRBJ1-4, with TRBD1 matching 9 bases. J gave up 7 bases and V 9 bases, and 3 bases lay outside the gene matches. This CDR3 contains 12 residues. Germline loops: CDR1 SNHLY, CDR2 FYNNEI. The CDR3 DNA reads as TGTGCCAGTGACAGGGGGACTGAAAAACTGTTTTTT. It is translated as CASDRGTEKLFF.

The CDR3 reads CASSLYGGGTDTQYF. CDR3 coding DNA: TGTGCCAGCAGTTTATATGGAGGCGGCACAGATACGCAGTATTTT. J is TRBJ2-3 and V is TRBV28; a possible D gene is TRBD2 (5 bases). Germline CDR1 MDHEN, CDR2 SYDVKM. V lost 1 base and J 1 base, leaving 9 bases between the germline ends. CDR3 length equals 15 residues.

With regard to this clone: This CDR3 is also generated by other DNA sequences in the sample. The chain uses TRBV2 and TRBJ2-5, with 12 bases that match TRBD1. Trimming removed 9 bases from V and 1 base from J; junction bases left unmatched: 6. This CDR3 comprises 15 residues. Germline V CDR1 and CDR2: SNHLY, FYNNEI. The CDR3 nucleotides read TGTGCCAGTAGTCGGGACAGGGGGCTCCAAGAGACCCAGTACTTC. It codes for CASSRDRGLQETQYF.

The chain employs TRBV5-1 and TRBJ2-7, with D possibly matching TRBD2 (5 bases). V was trimmed by 5 bases and J by 6 bases, leaving 12 bases between them. CDR3 length: 12 amino acids. Germline lookup yields CDR1 SGHRS and CDR2 YFSETQ. The CDR3 protein is CASSVTRGEQYF. CDR3 DNA: TGCGCCAGCAGTGTCACCCGGGGCGAGCAGTACTTC.

CDR3 in amino acids: CASSLAIADSPLHF. The CDR3, as DNA: TGCGCCAGCAGCTTGGCCATAGCGGATTCACCCCTCCACTTT. V and J are TRBV5-1 and TRBJ1-6; D not resolved. Trimming shortened V by 0 bases and J by 8 bases, and 9 bases separated the two germline ends. The CDR3 has 14 amino acids. Germline CDR1 reads SGHRS; CDR2 reads YFSETQ.

This chain connects TRBV6-5 to TRBJ1-3; TRBD1 aligns across 7 bases. The V gene end was trimmed by 5 bases and the J gene end by 0 bases; junction bases not matched to a gene: 4. CDR1 and CDR2 (germline): MNHEY, SVGAGI. The CDR3 extends over 15 amino acids. CDR3 bases: TGTGCCAGCAGTCGGGACAGCCTCTCTGGAAACACCATATATTTT. This translates into CASSRDSLSGNTIYF.

The CDR3 loop reads CASSRGTGRGYTF. CDR3 sequence (DNA): TGTGCCAGCAGCCGTGGGACAGGGAGAGGCTACACCTTC. The V gene is TRBV12-3 or TRBV12-4, the J gene TRBJ1-2; 9 bases agree with TRBD1. The CDR3 loop spans 13 amino acids. V lost 6 bases to trimming and J lost 8 bases; unmatched junction nucleotides: 7.

The chain recombines TRBV5-4 with TRBJ2-6; D remains unclear. CDR3 length equals 15 residues. Germline assignment: CDR1 SGHNT and CDR2 YYREEE (reference sequence). The V end was cut by 7 bases, the J end by 0 bases, with 11 bases between. CDR3 sequence: CASHLRGSGANVLTF. As DNA, the CDR3 is TGTGCCAGCCACTTGCGAGGCTCTGGGGCCAACGTCCTGACTTTC.

The chain combines TRBV2 with TRBJ2-5; 8 bases line up with TRBD1. The CDR3 length is 13 residues. Per germline, CDR1 SNHLY and CDR2 FYNNEI. The ends lost 6 bases at V and 7 bases at J; junction bases unmatched: 7. CDR3 sequence (DNA): TGTGCCAGCAGCGGGACAGGTTGGGGGACCCAGTACTTC. This encodes CASSGTGWGTQYF.

The chain is built from TRBV15 and TRBJ2-7; D is perhaps TRBD1 (6 bases). V was clipped by 4 bases and J by 6 bases, with 16 bases between them. CDR1 is LNHNV and CDR2 is YYDKDF in the germline V gene (reference sequence). The CDR3 extends over 14 amino acids. The CDR3 sequence: CATSIQGRGGEQYF. As DNA, the CDR3 is TGTGCCACCAGCATACAGGGACGGGGTGGCGAGCAGTACTTC.

This chain links TRBV5-6 with TRBJ2-7, with D possibly being TRBD1 (5 bases). Germline assignment: CDR1 SGHDT and CDR2 YYEEEE. V was clipped by 2 bases and J by 2 bases, with 20 bases between them. The CDR3 runs 17 residues. In DNA form, the CDR3 reads TGTGCCAGCAGCTTATTCCGTGGGTTGGACACGGCCTACGAGCAGTACTTC. Translating it yields CASSLFRGLDTAYEQYF.

The chain couples TRBV5-5 to TRBJ2-7, with 9 bases aligning to TRBD1. With V trimmed by 4 bases and J by 3 bases, 14 bases remained unmatched. Germline-derived CDR1 and CDR2 are SGHKS and YYEKEE (reference sequence). The length of the CDR3 is 17 residues. The CDR3 spells CASSPRTPGQGLYEQYF. Written as DNA, the CDR3 is TGTGCCAGCAGCCCCAGAACTCCGGGACAGGGACTCTACGAGCAGTACTTC.

V is TRBV7-8 and J is TRBJ1-5; 7 bases line up with TRBD1. The V gene's germline CDR1 is SGHVS and CDR2 FQNEAQ. Losses at the gene ends were 5 bases for V and 11 bases for J; bases not matched to a gene: 12. This CDR3 contains 14 residues. CDR3 in amino acids: CASSPGTAIISQHF. Here the CDR3 DNA reads TGTGCCAGCAGCCCCGGGACAGCCATAATATCCCAGCATTTT.

CDR3 region: CASSLRGGLYNEQFF. CDR3 sequence (DNA): TGTGCCAGCAGTTTACGTGGGGGCCTCTACAATGAGCAGTTCTTC. This rearrangement joins TRBV28 to TRBJ2-1; a possible D gene is TRBD1 (6 bases). The CDR3 is 15 amino acids. Germline loops: CDR1 MDHEN, CDR2 SYDVKM. Trimming pared 2 bases from V and 3 bases from J, leaving 11 bases between.

The rearrangement joins TRBV5-6 to TRBJ1-3; no clear D gene. There are 15 residues in the CDR3. The germline gives CDR1 SGHDT, CDR2 YYEEEE. V was clipped by 1 base and J by 0 bases, with 8 bases between them. The DNA for the CDR3 is TGTGCCAGCAGCTTGTACAGCATCTCTGGAAACACCATATATTTT. This codes for CASSLYSISGNTIYF.

V gene TRBV5-5 combines with J gene TRBJ2-1; 9 bases align to TRBD1. The CDR3 totals 14 residues. Germline lookup yields CDR1 SGHKS and CDR2 YYEKEE (reference sequence). Trimming cost V 2 bases and J 8 bases; bases outside gene matches: 5. The chain's CDR3 is CASSLGQGSDEQFF. CDR3 bases: TGTGCCAGCAGCTTAGGACAGGGGAGTGATGAGCAGTTCTTC. The variable domain in full, with the rest retrieved from reference TRBV5-5 and TRBJ2-1, is DAGVTQSPTHLIKTRGQQVTLRCSPISGHKSVSWYQQVLGQGPQFIFQYYEKEERGRGNFPDRFSARQFPNYSSELNVNALLLGDSALYLCASSLGQGSDEQFFGPGTRLTVL.

The chain has TRBV7-6 and TRBJ2-5; 7 nucleotides agree with TRBD1. CDR1 and CDR2 from the germline V gene are SGHVS and FNYEAQ. The CDR3 is 14 amino acids. The V gene end was trimmed by 1 base and the J gene end by 9 bases; junction bases not matched to a gene: 8. The CDR3 reads CASSLGQGDEAQYF. CDR3 bases: TGTGCCAGCAGCTTAGGCCAGGGGGACGAGGCCCAGTACTTC.

V and J are TRBV7-9 and TRBJ1-1; no clear D gene. CDR3 length equals 14 residues. Between the trimmed V and J ends, which lost 5 bases and 2 bases, there was a span of 12 bases. CDR1 is SEHNR and CDR2 is FQNEAQ in the germline V gene (reference sequence). The CDR3 DNA sequence: TGTGCCAGCAGCCAAGGGAGGCGTAACACTGAAGCTTTCTTT. This translates into CASSQGRRNTEAFF.

The chain is built from TRBV15 and TRBJ1-4, with unresolved D. Germline CDR1 LNHNV, CDR2 YYDKDF (reference sequence). Deletions cut 1 base from V and 5 bases from J, with 11 bases between. The CDR3 totals 15 residues. The CDR3 DNA follows: TGTGCCACCAGCAGAGCCCTTGGAGGGAATGAAAAACTGTTTTTT. It is translated as CATSRALGGNEKLFF.

V is TRBV19 and J is TRBJ1-4; no firm D call. Germline CDR1 reads LNHDA; CDR2 reads SQIVND (reference sequence). This CDR3 is built from 15 residues. Trimming cost V 3 bases and J 5 bases, with 13 bases left between them. The CDR3 reads CASSISRVRNEKLFF. The DNA for the CDR3 is TGTGCCAGTAGTATTTCTCGGGTGAGGAATGAAAAACTGTTTTTT.

This clone was observed once. The chain employs TRBV10-3 and TRBJ2-3; 13 positions match TRBD2. The germline V gene has CDR1 ENHRY and CDR2 SYGVKD. Trimming cost V 8 bases and J 5 bases; bases outside gene matches: 4. This CDR3 has 14 amino acids. CDR3 residues: CAIRGTSGEDTQYF. CDR3 coding DNA: TGTGCCATCCGCGGGACTAGCGGGGAAGATACGCAGTATTTT.

This clone was seen just once. The chain couples TRBV19 to TRBJ1-4, with D tentatively TRBD1 (5 bases). The CDR3 loop spans 14 amino acids. From germline, CDR1 is LNHDA and CDR2 SQIVND (reference sequence). Trimming left V 7 bases short and J 8 bases short, with 17 bases between. CDR3 residues: CASKREGRREKLFF. DNA of the CDR3: TGTGCCAGTAAGCGGGAGGGACGACGGGAAAAACTGTTTTTT. Looking up the rest from reference TRBV19 and TRBJ1-4 gives the full variable domain: DGGITQSPKYLFRKEGQNVTLSCEQNLNHDAMYWYRQDPGQGLRLIYYSQIVNDFQKGDIAEGYSVSREKKESFPLTVTSAQKNPTAFYLCASKREGRREKLFFGSGTQLSVL.

CDR3 sequence (DNA): TGTGCCAGCAGTTTCAGCTCTTGGGTAACAGGGAGAGTAGACGAGCAGTACTTC. It translates to CASSFSSWVTGRVDEQYF. The V call is TRBV7-9, the J call TRBJ2-7, with D possibly being TRBD1 (6 bases). In germline, CDR1 is SEHNR, CDR2 FQNEAQ (reference sequence). This CDR3 is built from 18 residues. V lost 6 bases and J lost 5, with 29 bases in between.

V is TRBV19 and J is TRBJ2-1; 7 bases are shared with TRBD2. CDR3 size: 14 residues. Germline CDR1 reads LNHDA; CDR2 reads SQIVND (reference sequence). V shed 3 bases and J 5 bases; nucleotides not matched to a gene: 4. Here the CDR3 DNA reads TGTGCCAGTAGTATCCAGCGGGATAACAATGAGCAGTTCTTC. This translates into CASSIQRDNNEQFF.

The chain recombines TRBV15 with TRBJ2-7, with TRBD1 matching over 7 bases. This CDR3 has 17 amino acids. CDR1 and CDR2 (germline): LNHNV, YYDKDF (reference sequence). V was pared by 2 bases and J by 1 base, with 11 bases of the junction left unmatched. CDR3 in amino acids: CATSRSRQGVRSYEQYF. The DNA for the CDR3 is TGTGCCACCAGCAGATCGCGACAGGGCGTTAGGTCCTACGAGCAGTACTTC.